This TCR beta chain emerged from a study of a mutant IDH1 vaccine in newly diagnosed glioma (dated by TCRdb to 2020 to 2022). At the level of the whole study: In the chemotherapy-containing groups, vaccination started alongside temozolomide cycles, whereas in patients who had radiotherapy alone it started 4-6 weeks after radiotherapy. The 32 treated patients were approximately 62% male and around 40% female, with a mean age of approximately 40 years. Prior to enrollment, patients had been given standard therapy consisting of radiotherapy alone, temozolomide alone, or radiochemotherapy with temozolomide, with the combination given to most patients. The week-35 safety follow-up took place at visit V12, and the week-47 end of study took place at visit V13. Peripheral blood was collected at six visits: V03 (baseline), V05, V07, V10, V12 and V13. Longitudinal TCRB deep sequencing was performed for 20 to 25 treated patients wherever samples were available for exploratory analyses.

Per the publication, the time point label means: week 35, safety follow-up. A 20-mer mutant IDH1 peptide at 300 micrograms in Montanide made up each vaccine dose, which was injected subcutaneously together with topical imiquimod. Eight vaccinations were administered to patients in weeks 1, 3, 5, 7, 11, 15, 19 and 23, corresponding to visits V03 through V10. Newly diagnosed WHO grade 3 or 4 IDH1-mutant astrocytomas showing loss of nuclear ATRX were present in the donors. The samples were drawn from NOA16, a multicentre, single-arm, open-label phase I trial in Germany that tested a mutant IDH1 peptide vaccine in humans for the first time. Genomic DNA for TCRB sequencing was isolated from EDTA blood with the DNeasy Blood and Tissue Kit. Concerning this clone: It has no known antigen specificity. The input lacks base qualities; no much larger clone sits a single base away.

Overall results and qualifications from the work: PBMC samples for TCRB deep sequencing were selected based on availability. The authors stated that sample limitations prevented analyses of patient blood samples from being reproduced. Immune responses induced by the vaccine were seen in around 94% of patients across multiple MHC alleles. No apparent relationship was observed between pseudoprogression and alterations in the top peripheral T cell clonotypes detected by TCRB sequencing.

CDR3 length: 12 amino acids, cysteine to phenylalanine. The kept DNA is CDR3 alone, 36 bases in frame from the first base. Based on the germline V gene (reference sequence), the CDR1 and CDR2 sequences are PRHDT and FYEKMQ. Trimming removed 5 bases from V and 4 bases from J, leaving 9 bases between the germline ends. The library relied on the immunoSEQ multiplex PCR assay. The hsTCRB Kit was used according to the manufacturer's protocol to amplify rearranged TCR beta chain sequences. An Illumina MiSeq was used to sequence the TCRB libraries. For the original study's pipeline: Demultiplexing, trimming and gene mapping were performed with the kit vendor's proprietary platform. Imported from immuneACCESS, the table was reduced by TCRdb to in-frame sequences with V and J called. These copies leave out some clones; in studies compared against another copy, an unresolved V gene accounts for under half, and the cause of the remainder is not known. V and J calls and clone size are given by that table; D and trimming were obtained from the DNA. The sample table lists approximately 60,000 clones, 70% to 90% of them with a count of one. About 1.6% of the sample is in the top ten clones.

This receptor was identified in a man aged 35 to 55 with glioma. The chain links TRBV13 with TRBJ2-7; a confident D gene designation cannot be given. Sequences were derived from PBMCs, sampled from a glioma patient whose treatment included an IDH1 peptide vaccine. The bases are TGTGCCAGCAGCCTTCGCCCGTACGAGCAGTACTTC. Its amino acids are CASSLRPYEQYF.